This TCR beta chain was sequenced in a study of technical replicates of blood from a handful of donors. Clones were read by immunoSEQ multiplex PCR, and TCRdb kept only the in-frame ones, dropping some. The sample contains around 86,000 clones, around 96% of which appear only once. This CDR3 region has 16 residues. The germline V gene encodes CDR1 SGHKS and CDR2 YYEKEE (reference sequence). With 0 bases removed from V and 0 bases from J, the gap between germline ends came to 13 bases. Sequencing input: T cells isolated from PBMCs. The origin of this receptor is a human donor in good health. The chain combines TRBV5-5 with TRBJ2-7; possible D gene TRBD1, 5 bases. The CDR3 region is CASSLGAGLSSYEQYF. DNA for the CDR3: TGTGCCAGCAGCTTGGGGGCAGGGCTTAGCTCCTACGAGCAGTACTTC.